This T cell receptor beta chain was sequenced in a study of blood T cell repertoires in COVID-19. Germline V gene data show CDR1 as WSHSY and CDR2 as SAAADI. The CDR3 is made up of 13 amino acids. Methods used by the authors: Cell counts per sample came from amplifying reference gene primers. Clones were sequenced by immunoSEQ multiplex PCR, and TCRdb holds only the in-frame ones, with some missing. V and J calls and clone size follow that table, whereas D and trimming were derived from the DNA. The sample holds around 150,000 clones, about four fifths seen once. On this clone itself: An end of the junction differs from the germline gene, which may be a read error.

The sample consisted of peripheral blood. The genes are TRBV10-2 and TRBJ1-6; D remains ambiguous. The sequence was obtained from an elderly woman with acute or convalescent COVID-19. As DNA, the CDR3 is TGCGCCTGCAGTGAGATCCTACGGTCACCCCTCCTCTTT. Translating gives CACSEILRSPLLF.